This T cell receptor (beta chain) was recorded in a study of blood T cell repertoires in COVID-19. Study context: T cells, B-cell-depleted T cells, or PBMCs provided the cDNA or gDNA that served as material.

V was cut by 4 bases and J by 6 bases, with 10 bases left in between. The CDR3 is 13 amino acids. The germline V gene has CDR1 SGDLS and CDR2 YYNGEE. Using immunoSEQ multiplex PCR, the repertoire was profiled, and TCRdb retains in-frame clones only, with some absent. The profile covers 200,000 to 250,000 clones, with about 84% appearing a single time and around 13% taken by the ten largest. The receptor's source is a human donor in a cohort sampled during active COVID-19. Sequenced input: peripheral blood. V is TRBV9 and J is TRBJ1-4; no clear D. The CDR3 nucleotides read TGTGCCAGCAGCTCAGGTATAGATGAAAAACTGTTTTTT. It is translated as CASSSGIDEKLFF.